A single sample gave rise to the 8 T cell receptor beta chains below, sequenced in a study of Tregs in tolerant kidney transplant recipients. Generated by immunoSEQ multiplex PCR, the TCRdb table keeps only in-frame clones and is missing some. The data hold approximately 75,000 clones, with approximately 90% observed a single time. This sample comprised Tregs from blood, obtained before the transplant. The source is a human donor who received a combined kidney and bone marrow transplant.

The V call is TRBV13, the J call TRBJ2-5; 7 bases are a match to TRBD1. This CDR3 has 15 amino acids. V shed 2 bases, J shed 5 bases, and the junction held 8 bases outside the gene matches. Germline assignment: CDR1 PRHDT and CDR2 FYEKMQ (reference sequence). This CDR3 is CASSLRLGGRETQYF. CDR3 in DNA: TGTGCCAGCAGCTTAAGGTTAGGGGGCAGGGAGACCCAGTACTTC.

The V gene is TRBV28, the J gene TRBJ1-1; D is undetermined. This CDR3 is 12 amino acids long. CDR1 is MDHEN, CDR2 SYDVKM, per germline. V dropped 8 bases and J dropped 3 bases, with 10 bases sitting between them. The CDR3 DNA follows: TGTGCCAGCCAGACGAGGGACACTGAAGCTTTCTTT. It encodes CASQTRDTEAFF.

The V and J genes are TRBV10-3 and TRBJ2-7; D call uncertain. Deletions cut 6 bases from V and 1 base from J, with 16 bases between. The CDR3 loop spans 15 amino acids. Germline-derived CDR1 and CDR2 are ENHRY and SYGVKD. The CDR3 region is CAISRYSTRSYEQYF. The CDR3 DNA is TGTGCCATCAGCCGCTACTCGACACGTTCCTACGAGCAGTACTTC.

J is TRBJ2-1 and V is TRBV21-1; TRBD1, the table's D call, was not compared with the DNA. TRBV21-1 is designated a pseudogene. This CDR3 spans 15 amino acids. CDR3 in amino acids: CASSKTGDTNNEQFF. CDR3 nucleotides: TGTGCCAGCAGCAAAACCGGGGACACCAACAATGAGCAGTTCTTC.

The V gene is TRBV6-1, the J gene TRBJ2-7; tentatively, D is TRBD1 (5 bases). CDR3 size: 13 residues. Per germline, CDR1 MNHNS and CDR2 SASEGT. The germline V and J ends were trimmed by 1 base and 3 bases, with 7 bases remaining between them. In DNA, the CDR3 is TGTGCCAGCAGTGAAGACAGGATCTACGAGCAGTACTTC. It encodes CASSEDRIYEQYF.

The V gene is TRBV6-4, the J gene TRBJ1-2; D is unresolved. The CDR3 has 14 residues. Trimming stripped 4 bases from V and 5 bases from J, with 14 bases between. Germline assignment: CDR1 MRHNA and CDR2 SNTAGT. The CDR3 DNA follows: TGTGCCAGCAGTGCCACGGAGGGCCGGTATGGCTACACCTTC. As protein: CASSATEGRYGYTF.

This chain uses TRBV11-2 with TRBJ2-7; D might be TRBD1 or TRBD2, each matching 6 bases. Trimming cost V 5 bases and J 0 bases, with 14 bases left between them. Germline V lookup: CDR1 SGHAT, CDR2 FQNNGV. The CDR3 has 15 amino acids. The DNA for the CDR3 is TGTGCCAGCAGCAAAGAGGGGGGCCACTCCTACGAGCAGTACTTC. Protein: CASSKEGGHSYEQYF.

The chain recombines TRBV5-1 with TRBJ2-1, with 8 bases lining up with TRBD1. Germline CDR1 SGHRS, CDR2 YFSETQ. The V segment lost 0 bases and the J segment 9 bases; nucleotides outside the gene matches: 14. The CDR3 runs 17 residues. The CDR3 reads CASSLGQGSIVYGEQFF. CDR3 sequence (DNA): TGCGCCAGCAGCTTGGGACAGGGGAGTATAGTGTACGGTGAGCAGTTCTTC.